A single sample gave rise to the 26 T cell receptor beta chains below, sequenced in a study of T cell clusters in autoimmune cytopenias. TRB rearrangements were amplified by touch-down multiplex PCR with mixed TRB-A/B primers. TCRdb reprocessed the multiplex PCR reads, with one entry per CDR3 protein and no DNA. Across 4,000 or so distinct CDR3 sequences, the top ten clones capture roughly 70% of the sample. Each sample's input was roughly 270 ng genomic DNA, approximately 37,500 genome equivalents. These records were also assigned to another study, of T cell repertoires in aging, cancer and after chemotherapy.

The sample consisted of peripheral blood. These receptors were obtained from a human donor with an autoimmune cytopenia or autoimmune hepatitis (not recorded which).

The V and J genes are TRBV27 and TRBJ2-5; the TCRdb D gene call, TRBD2, has no DNA to confirm it. The germline CDR1 and CDR2 sequences are MNHEY and SMNVEV (reference sequence). This CDR3 has 15 residues. The CDR3 reads CASSLVAGGRKTQYF.

The genes are TRBV12-3 or TRBV12-4 and TRBJ2-1; checking the TCRdb D call of TRBD1 is not possible without DNA. The CDR3 runs 13 residues. The CDR3 region is CASRKTGYNEQFF.

The rearrangement links TRBV18 to TRBJ2-5; absent DNA, TCRdb's TRBD1 call cannot be checked. CDR1 and CDR2 (germline): KGHSH, LQKENI. This CDR3 region has 15 residues. This CDR3 reads CASSPRQGYQETQYF.

The chain employs TRBV12-3 or TRBV12-4 and TRBJ2-2. CDR3 length: 14 amino acids. CDR3 sequence reads: CASSLAGVNGELFF.

Frequency places this clonotype as medium-sized (0.01 to 0.1%). The rearrangement links TRBV11-3 to TRBJ2-1; no DNA is available, so the TRBD2 call from TCRdb remains unchecked. Germline CDR1 SGHNT, CDR2 YENEEA. CDR3 length: 15 residues. The CDR3 here is CASSLDWSPYNEQFF.

The chain joins TRBV19 to TRBJ2-7; TCRdb selects TRBD2, and the lack of DNA leaves this call unchecked. The CDR3 is 16 amino acids. Germline CDR1 and CDR2: LNHDA and SQIVND (reference sequence). CDR3 residues: CASSIDTWTSRYEQYF.

The V gene is TRBV29-1, the J gene TRBJ2-5; without DNA, the TCRdb call of TRBD1 cannot be checked. Germline V gene sequence: CDR1 SQVTM, CDR2 ANQGSEA. This CDR3 is 13 amino acids long. The CDR3 loop is CSARGQAKETQYF.

This clonotype is deemed medium-sized by its frequency. The V and J genes are TRBV11-3 and TRBJ2-2; as DNA is missing, the TRBD1 call by TCRdb cannot be tested. Germline V gene data show CDR1 as SGHNT and CDR2 as YENEEA. This CDR3 has 14 residues. The CDR3 here is CASSPDTNPGELFF.

The chain is built from TRBV6-5 and TRBJ1-5; TCRdb's D gene call, TRBD1, goes unchecked for lack of DNA. This CDR3 region has 12 residues. The germline V gene has CDR1 MNHEY and CDR2 SVGAGI. The CDR3 protein is CASSQPGAPQHF.

The CDR3 region is CASRIYNEQFF. The chain recombines TRBV6-5 with TRBJ2-1. The CDR3 sequence is 11 residues long. Germline assignment: CDR1 MNHEY and CDR2 SVGAGI.

The chain recombines TRBV20-1 with TRBJ2-2. The CDR3 has 13 amino acids. The germline CDR1 and CDR2 sequences are DFQATT and SNEGSKA (reference sequence). The CDR3 loop is CSASQILGRELFF.

This clonotype shows up as medium-sized (0.01 to 0.1%) by frequency. The CDR3 spells CASSSLGRPNTGELFF. The V call is TRBV19, the J call TRBJ2-2; the D call of TRBD1 rests on TCRdb alone, since no DNA is present to check it. CDR1 and CDR2 from the germline V gene are LNHDA and SQIVND (reference sequence). The CDR3 has 16 residues. The whole variable domain, filled in from reference TRBV19 and TRBJ2-2, reads DGGITQSPKYLFRKEGQNVTLSCEQNLNHDAMYWYRQDPGQGLRLIYYSQIVNDFQKGDIAEGYSVSREKKESFPLTVTSAQKNPTAFYLCASSSLGRPNTGELFFGEGSRLTVL.

The V and J genes are TRBV6-1 and TRBJ2-2; with no DNA, the TCRdb D assignment of TRBD2 cannot be verified. Germline assignment: CDR1 MNHNS and CDR2 SASEGT. The CDR3 runs 18 residues. The CDR3 protein is CASSGTSGGALNTGELFF.

Judged by frequency, this clonotype is medium-sized. J is TRBJ2-5 and V is TRBV11-3; TCRdb calls TRBD1, which cannot be checked without DNA. Germline V gene sequence: CDR1 SGHNT, CDR2 YENEEA. CDR3 length: 15 residues. CDR3 region: CASSLVRGIQETQYF.

V usage is TRBV6-1 and J usage is TRBJ1-1. The germline CDR1 and CDR2 sequences are MNHNS and SASEGT. The CDR3 is 16 residues long. CDR3: CASSEFLGRRNTEAFF.

The chain employs TRBV12-3 or TRBV12-4 and TRBJ2-1; the D call of TRBD1 rests on TCRdb alone, since no DNA is present to check it. CDR3 length: 15 residues. The CDR3 reads CASSPTLGSYNEQFF.

The CDR3 here is CASSYSGLAPHEETQYF. The J gene is TRBJ2-5, the V gene TRBV6-5; TCRdb names TRBD2, which stays unverified in the absence of DNA. This CDR3 has 17 residues. Germline loops: CDR1 MNHEY, CDR2 SVGAGI.

J is TRBJ2-2 and V is TRBV6-6. This CDR3 has 12 amino acids. Germline lookup yields CDR1 MNHNY and CDR2 SVGAGI (reference sequence). The CDR3: CASSSSTGELFF.

The rearrangement uses TRBV19 and TRBJ2-3. Looked up from germline, CDR1 is LNHDA and CDR2 is SQIVND (reference sequence). This CDR3 region has 14 residues. CDR3 sequence reads: CASSSGGRTDTQYF.

This sequence joins TRBV6-5 and TRBJ1-5. The V gene's germline CDR1 is MNHEY and CDR2 SVGAGI. The CDR3 sequence is 15 residues long. The CDR3 reads CASRGWEGSDQPQHF.

In terms of frequency, this clonotype is medium-sized. The rearrangement links TRBV29-1 to TRBJ2-5. The CDR3 is 13 amino acids. Germline assignment: CDR1 SQVTM and CDR2 ANQGSEA. CDR3: CSVEDLGWETQYF.

The chain links TRBV6-4 to TRBJ2-1; TCRdb's D call, TRBD2, is unchecked because there is no DNA. The CDR3 extends over 16 amino acids. Germline V gene data show CDR1 as MRHNA and CDR2 as SNTAGT. The CDR3 sequence: CASSAASGGYYNEQFF.

This chain links TRBV6-2 or TRBV6-3 with TRBJ1-4; TCRdb's D gene call, TRBD1, goes unchecked for lack of DNA. The germline CDR1 and CDR2 sequences are MNHEY and SVGEGT. This CDR3 is built from 15 residues. The CDR3 loop reads CASSLQQGVAEKLFF.

V and J are TRBV7-6 and TRBJ1-3. Germline values: CDR1 SGHVS, CDR2 FNYEAQ. The CDR3 is 15 amino acids. The chain's CDR3 is CASSVTPSSGNTIYF.

The V and J genes are TRBV27 and TRBJ2-3; TCRdb lists TRBD1, though no DNA is available to test this call. The germline gives CDR1 MNHEY, CDR2 SMNVEV (reference sequence). The CDR3 totals 15 residues. The CDR3 region is CASSLTSRSTDTQYF.

Frequency places this clonotype as large. The CDR3 is CSVVTGASTGELFF. V is TRBV29-1 and J is TRBJ2-2; TCRdb picks TRBD1, but there is no DNA to check that call. Germline V CDR1 and CDR2: SQVTM, ANQGSEA. The length of the CDR3 is 14 residues.